This TCR beta chain derives from a study of T cell changes during pregnancy in multiple sclerosis (dated by TCRdb to the late 2010s). Study-wide context: The study examined how the T cell repertoire changed over the course of pregnancy in women with multiple sclerosis.

The receptor library was made with the immunoSEQ multiplex PCR assay. This immuneACCESS table, as held by TCRdb, lists in-frame sequences with V and J called but not all clones. Of the missing ones, under half trace to an unresolved V gene in checked studies; the others have no known cause. A total of some 85,000 clones appear in this sample, about 94% of them only once. The ten largest account for approximately 0.84% of the sample. Concerning this clone itself: This receptor's antigen is unknown. Within one base of it there is no much larger clone, and no base qualities were kept.

The junction shows trimming of 6 bases on V and 1 base on J, plus 12 bases between the germline ends. Inclusive of the bounding cysteine and phenylalanine, the CDR3 is 14 residues long. Only the CDR3 portion is preserved as DNA: 42 bases, with reading frame beginning at the first base. According to the germline V gene (reference sequence), CDR1 reads MNHNY and CDR2 reads SVGAGI. Sequenced here: peripheral blood, sampled in the third trimester of pregnancy. The sequence derives from a female donor with multiple sclerosis, enrolled in a pregnancy study. Here the chain combines TRBV6-6 and TRBJ1-1, with the D gene not clear enough to name. The DNA sequence is TGTGCCAGCAGCCTCGAGGTAGGGAACACTGAAGCTTTCTTT. This encodes CASSLEVGNTEAFF.